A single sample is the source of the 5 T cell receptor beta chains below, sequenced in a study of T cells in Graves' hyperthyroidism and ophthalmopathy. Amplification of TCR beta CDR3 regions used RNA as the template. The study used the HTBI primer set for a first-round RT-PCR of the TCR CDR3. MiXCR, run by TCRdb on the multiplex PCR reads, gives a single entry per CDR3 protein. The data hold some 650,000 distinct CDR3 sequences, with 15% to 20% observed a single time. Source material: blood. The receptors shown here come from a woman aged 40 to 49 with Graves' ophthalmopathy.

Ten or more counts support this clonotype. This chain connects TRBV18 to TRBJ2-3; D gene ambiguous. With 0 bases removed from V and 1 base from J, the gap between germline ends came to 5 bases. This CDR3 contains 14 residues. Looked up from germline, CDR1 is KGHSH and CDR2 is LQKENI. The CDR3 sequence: CASSPPSGTDTQYF. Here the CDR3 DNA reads TGTGCCAGCTCACCACCGTCCGGCACAGATACGCAGTATTTT.

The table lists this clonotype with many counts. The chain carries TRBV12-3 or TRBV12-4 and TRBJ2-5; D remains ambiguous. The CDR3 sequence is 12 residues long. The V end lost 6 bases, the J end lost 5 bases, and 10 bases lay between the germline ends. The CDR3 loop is CASSSFMETQYF. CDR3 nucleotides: TGTGCCAGCAGCTCTTTTATGGAGACCCAGTACTTC.

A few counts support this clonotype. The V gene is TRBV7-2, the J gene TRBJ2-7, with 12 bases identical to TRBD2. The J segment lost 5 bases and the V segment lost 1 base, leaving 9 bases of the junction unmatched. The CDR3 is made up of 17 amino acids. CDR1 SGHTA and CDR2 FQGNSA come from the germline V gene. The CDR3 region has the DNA TGTGCCAGCAGCTTAGTCCGCCTAGCGGGGGGGAGGAACGAGCAGTACTTC. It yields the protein CASSLVRLAGGRNEQYF.

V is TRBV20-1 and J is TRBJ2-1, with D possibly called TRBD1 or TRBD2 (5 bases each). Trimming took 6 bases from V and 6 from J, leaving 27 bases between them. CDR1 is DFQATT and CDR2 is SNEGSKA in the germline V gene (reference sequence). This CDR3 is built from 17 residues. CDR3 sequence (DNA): TGCAGTGCCCCTCCTGTCGAAGCGGTCCTGAGGGGCAATGAGCAGTTCTTC. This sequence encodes CSAPPVEAVLRGNEQFF.

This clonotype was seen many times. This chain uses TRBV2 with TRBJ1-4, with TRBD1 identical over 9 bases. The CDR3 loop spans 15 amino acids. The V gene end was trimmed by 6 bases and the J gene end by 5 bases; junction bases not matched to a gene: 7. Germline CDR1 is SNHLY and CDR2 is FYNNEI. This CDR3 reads CASSGNRGRNEKLFF. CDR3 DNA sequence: TGTGCCAGCAGCGGGAACAGGGGGCGGAATGAAAAACTGTTTTTT.